The clone carrying this TCR beta chain was detected ten times or more. This entry is derived from a study of CD8+CD57+ T cells in acquired aplastic anemia. Overall study context: Sorted CD4+ and CD8+ cells yielded roughly 3 ug of DNA on average.

Patients included in sequencing had previously demonstrated CD8+CD57+ cell expansion by flow cytometry. There was no therapy given to any patient before the blood sampling took place. The study profiled TCR beta VDJ and CDR3 using genomic DNA as template. Each CDR3 protein is one row after TCRdb ran MiXCR on the reads. The data show 200,000 or so distinct CDR3 sequences, about half seen once. CDR1 is SGDLS and CDR2 is YYNGEE in the germline V gene. The CDR3 is made up of 14 amino acids. V lost 0 bases to trimming and J lost 4 bases, with 11 bases between them. This sequence was found in a human donor with aplastic anemia. The sample consisted of sorted CD4+, CD8+, or CD8+CD57+ T cells (not recorded which) from PBMCs. The V call is TRBV9, the J call TRBJ2-7; no definite D call. This chain's CDR3 is CASSVEPGRYEQYF. The CDR3 nucleotides read TGTGCCAGCAGCGTAGAGCCAGGAAGGTACGAGCAGTACTTC.